Sequencing of this T cell receptor beta chain was carried out in a study of blood T cell repertoires in COVID-19. Per the original methods: Amplification with reference gene primers provided the estimates of nucleated cell counts. The data were produced by immunoSEQ multiplex PCR, yet TCRdb's version contains in-frame clones alone and is incomplete. That table gives V, J and clone size, and the DNA gave D and trimming. The sample lists 300,000 to 450,000 clones, roughly 86% occurring once. Participants were aged about 18 to 95 years, lived in 25 or so US areas, and enrolled virtually. Trimming took off 0 bases at V and 6 bases at J, with 13 bases between the two ends. CDR3 length: 14 residues. CDR1 and CDR2 from the germline V gene are SGHRS and YFSETQ.

Sequenced sample: PBMCs or T cells enriched from blood (not recorded which). This sequence was found in a woman in her 30s who had been exposed to COVID-19. The V and J genes are TRBV5-1 and TRBJ2-7; weak D call: TRBD1 (6 bases). The CDR3 is CASSLAEGGFEQYF. DNA of the CDR3: TGCGCCAGCAGCTTGGCCGAAGGGGGTTTCGAGCAGTACTTC.